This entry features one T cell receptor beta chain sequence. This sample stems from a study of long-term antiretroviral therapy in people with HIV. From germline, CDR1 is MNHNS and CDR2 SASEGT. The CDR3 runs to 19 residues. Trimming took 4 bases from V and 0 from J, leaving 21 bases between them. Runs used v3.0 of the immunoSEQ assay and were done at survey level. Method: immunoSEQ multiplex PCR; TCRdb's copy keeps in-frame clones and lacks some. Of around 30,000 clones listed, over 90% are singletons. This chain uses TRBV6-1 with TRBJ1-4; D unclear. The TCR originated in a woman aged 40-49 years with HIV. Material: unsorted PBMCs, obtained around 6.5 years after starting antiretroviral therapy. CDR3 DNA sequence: TGTGCCAGCAGTGGGACCCTCATTCTGGGAGGGACAACTAATGAAAAACTGTTTTTT. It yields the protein CASSGTLILGGTTNEKLFF.